The 24 T cell receptor beta chains below all came from one sample that was sequenced in a study of immune evolution from preneoplasia to lung adenocarcinoma. Profiled with immunoSEQ multiplex PCR; TCRdb holds only in-frame clones, not every one. The profile shows 3,000 to 4,000 clones, less than 50% of them singletons. Sequenced material: FFPE normal lung tissue adjacent to the tumor. The receptor source for this set is a person aged 45 to 59 with lung adenocarcinoma.

This clone was seen a handful of times. At one boundary the junction diverges from the germline segment, which might be a read error. This chain uses TRBV20-1 with TRBJ1-1, with TRBD1 matching over 9 bases. This CDR3 contains 10 residues. The V gene's germline CDR1 is DFQATT and CDR2 SNEGSKA (reference sequence). The chain's CDR3 is CSANLGQGIF. CDR3 nucleotide sequence: TGCAGTGCCAATCTAGGACAGGGGATTTTT.

The rearrangement uses TRBV5-4 and TRBJ2-5; D remains unclear. Per germline, CDR1 SGHNT and CDR2 YYREEE (reference sequence). The CDR3 sequence is 11 residues long. V dropped 2 bases and J dropped 2 bases, with 1 base sitting between them. The CDR3, as DNA: TGTGCCAGCAGCTTACAAGAGACCCAGTACTTC. Translated, it gives CASSLQETQYF.

The chain uses TRBV10-2 and TRBJ1-1; D gene uncertain. The germline gives CDR1 WSHSY, CDR2 SAAADI. The CDR3 runs 11 residues. V was shortened by 4 bases and J by 11 bases, with 11 bases between the two germline ends. The CDR3 coding sequence is TGCGCCAGCAGTGGAGAGACTTGGGCTTTCTTT. It yields the protein CASSGETWAFF.

The chain links TRBV7-2 to TRBJ2-7, with 7 bases matching TRBD2. The germline gives CDR1 SGHTA, CDR2 FQGNSA. Unmatched junction bases numbered 11, after V lost 5 bases and J lost 4 bases. The CDR3 covers 15 residues. The CDR3 protein is CASSIHTGGGYEQYF. Here the CDR3 DNA reads TGTGCCAGCAGCATCCACACGGGAGGAGGGTACGAGCAGTACTTC.

The V call is TRBV7-9, the J call TRBJ2-3; 10 bases map to TRBD1. V trimming: 3 bases; J trimming: 4 bases; junction bases outside the gene matches: 1. Germline lookup yields CDR1 SEHNR and CDR2 FQNEAQ (reference sequence). The CDR3 is made up of 14 amino acids. The CDR3 loop reads CASSFGQGADTQYF. Written as DNA, the CDR3 is TGTGCCAGCAGCTTTGGACAGGGGGCAGATACGCAGTATTTT.

The CDR3 sequence is CASSLGGNQYNEQFF. As DNA, the CDR3 is TGTGCCAGCAGCTTGGGAGGGAATCAATACAATGAGCAGTTCTTC. This chain uses TRBV5-4 with TRBJ2-1, with D maybe TRBD2 (5 bases). The germline V gene has CDR1 SGHNT and CDR2 YYREEE (reference sequence). V lost 0 bases and J 4 bases, leaving 11 bases between the germline ends. CDR3 length equals 15 residues.

The rearrangement uses TRBV9 and TRBJ1-1; 7 bases are a match to TRBD1. The V segment lost 4 bases and the J segment 7 bases; nucleotides outside the gene matches: 7. The CDR3 length is 13 residues. In germline, CDR1 is SGDLS, CDR2 YYNGEE. CDR3: CASSPRAGGEAFF. Written as DNA, the CDR3 is TGTGCCAGCAGCCCCAGAGCAGGGGGTGAAGCTTTCTTT.

V gene TRBV20-1 combines with J gene TRBJ1-1; 7 nucleotides align to TRBD1. Per germline, CDR1 DFQATT and CDR2 SNEGSKA (reference sequence). V was clipped by 7 bases and J by 11 bases; unmatched bases: 10. This CDR3 region has 11 residues. The CDR3 sequence is CSELTGRGAFF. Here the CDR3 DNA reads TGCAGTGAACTGACAGGGAGGGGGGCTTTCTTT.

The rearrangement joins TRBV18 to TRBJ2-7; 9 nucleotides agree with TRBD2. The CDR3 extends over 15 amino acids. Germline CDR1 reads KGHSH; CDR2 reads LQKENI. V gave up 3 bases and J gave up 2 bases; unmatched junction bases: 5. CDR3 amino acids: CASSPGGRATYEQYF. The DNA for the CDR3 is TGTGCCAGCTCACCGGGCGGGAGGGCCACCTACGAGCAGTACTTC. The whole variable domain, remainder taken from reference TRBV18 and TRBJ2-7, is NAGVMQNPRHLVRRRGQEARLRCSPMKGHSHVYWYRQLPEEGLKFMVYLQKENIIDESGMPKERFSAEFPKEGPSILRIQQVVRGDSAAYFCASSPGGRATYEQYFGPGTRLTVT.

This clone was seen once. This chain joins TRBV9 and TRBJ2-1, with TRBD2 matching 9 bases. V was clipped by 0 bases and J by 9 bases; unmatched bases: 7. From germline, CDR1 is SGDLS and CDR2 YYNGEE. This CDR3 has 15 amino acids. CDR3 protein: CASSVDGGRAGEQFF. The CDR3 nucleotides read TGTGCCAGCAGCGTAGACGGCGGGAGGGCGGGTGAGCAGTTCTTC.

This chain links TRBV20-1 with TRBJ2-7, with D hard to call. V was shortened by 6 bases and J by 2 bases, with 8 bases between the two germline ends. The germline V gene encodes CDR1 DFQATT and CDR2 SNEGSKA (reference sequence). The CDR3 extends over 11 amino acids. The DNA for the CDR3 is TGCAGTGCAAGACAAACCTACGAGCAGTACTTC. Translation gives CSARQTYEQYF.

The chain carries TRBV21-1 and TRBJ1-1. TRBV21-1 is labeled a pseudogene. The CDR3 has 15 residues. The CDR3 reads CASSPTRAGLTEAFF. DNA for the CDR3: TGTGCCAGCAGCCCCACGAGGGCAGGGCTCACTGAAGCTTTCTTT.

V gene TRBV27 combines with J gene TRBJ2-1, with D tentatively TRBD1 (5 bases). The CDR3 is 16 amino acids. CDR1 and CDR2 (germline): MNHEY, SMNVEV (reference sequence). The V end was cut by 7 bases, the J end by 5 bases, with 21 bases between. The CDR3 sequence: CASTTRAARQHNEQFF. The CDR3 bases are TGTGCCAGCACCACCAGGGCCGCTCGACAGCACAATGAGCAGTTCTTC.

The DNA for the CDR3 is TGTGCCAGCAGCTTGGGGCTACTAGCAAGAGATGAGCAGTTCTTC. It translates to CASSLGLLARDEQFF. The chain is built from TRBV5-4 and TRBJ2-1; a weak D match, TRBD2 (6 bases). CDR1 and CDR2 (germline): SGHNT, YYREEE (reference sequence). Trimming took 0 bases from V and 8 from J, leaving 15 bases between them. This CDR3 is 15 amino acids long.

This chain connects TRBV29-1 to TRBJ2-7; 7 nucleotides align to TRBD2. CDR1 is SQVTM and CDR2 is ANQGSEA in the germline V gene. With 3 bases clipped from V and 6 bases from J, the junction kept 8 bases outside the gene matches. The CDR3 sequence is 13 residues long. For the CDR3, the DNA is TGCAGCGTTGAGATTATCGGGGAGGGCGAGCAGTACTTC. Amino acids: CSVEIIGEGEQYF.

This clone occurred a few times. The chain combines TRBV7-9 with TRBJ1-4; 10 positions agree with TRBD1. The J segment lost 3 bases and the V segment lost 5 bases, leaving 0 bases of the junction unmatched. The CDR3 is made up of 14 amino acids. The germline V gene has CDR1 SEHNR and CDR2 FQNEAQ (reference sequence). The CDR3 reads CASSGQGANEKLFF. The CDR3 coding sequence is TGTGCCAGCAGCGGACAGGGGGCTAATGAAAAACTGTTTTTT. The whole variable domain, filled in from reference TRBV7-9 and TRBJ1-4, reads DTGVSQNPRHKITKRGQNVTFRCDPISEHNRLYWYRQTLGQGPEFLTYFQNEAQLEKSRLLSDRFSAERPKGSFSTLEIQRTEQGDSAMYLCASSGQGANEKLFFGSGTQLSVL.

This clone was counted only a few times. The chain joins TRBV5-1 to TRBJ2-7; 8 nucleotides align to TRBD1. V trimming: 3 bases; J trimming: 7 bases; junction bases outside the gene matches: 6. CDR1 SGHRS and CDR2 YFSETQ come from the germline V gene. The CDR3 length is 13 residues. CDR3 bases: TGCGCCAGCAGCTCGACAGGGGATAGGGAGCAGTACTTC. Its translation is CASSSTGDREQYF.

This chain uses TRBV6-5 with TRBJ1-6; D perhaps matches TRBD1 (6 bases). CDR3 length equals 14 residues. Trimming cost V 6 bases and J 7 bases, with 13 bases left between them. From germline, CDR1 is MNHEY and CDR2 SVGAGI. DNA of the CDR3: TGTGCCAGCAGGGAGGGACACCAAAATTCACCCCTCCACTTT. Amino acid sequence: CASREGHQNSPLHF.

The chain joins TRBV6-5 to TRBJ1-1; the D gene is possibly TRBD1 (6 bases). The V end lost 4 bases, the J end lost 1 base, and 16 bases lay between the germline ends. This CDR3 spans 16 amino acids. Germline V lookup: CDR1 MNHEY, CDR2 SVGAGI. This CDR3 reads CASSFSTPGQNTEAFF. CDR3 DNA sequence: TGTGCCAGCAGTTTTTCGACACCGGGACAGAACACTGAAGCTTTCTTT.

The chain carries TRBV5-1 and TRBJ1-1; no firm D call. CDR1 is SGHRS and CDR2 is YFSETQ in the germline V gene. The V and J ends lost 1 base and 0 bases respectively, with 7 bases between them. The CDR3 loop spans 14 amino acids. CDR3 sequence reads: CASSLIGMNTEAFF. In DNA form, the CDR3 reads TGCGCCAGCAGCTTGATAGGCATGAACACTGAAGCTTTCTTT.

This chain uses TRBV27 with TRBJ1-4; TRBD1 is a possible D gene (5 bases). The CDR3 loop spans 14 amino acids. Trimming cost V 6 bases and J 6 bases, with 14 bases left between them. Germline CDR1 reads MNHEY; CDR2 reads SMNVEV (reference sequence). The DNA of the CDR3 is TGTGCCAGCAGCCTCGTGGGGCCGGATGAAAAACTGTTTTTT. Translated: CASSLVGPDEKLFF.

V gene TRBV7-9 combines with J gene TRBJ2-5; D unclear. The CDR3 runs 13 residues. Germline lookup yields CDR1 SEHNR and CDR2 FQNEAQ (reference sequence). V was shortened by 2 bases and J by 5 bases, with 9 bases between the two germline ends. The CDR3 bases are TGTGCCAGCAGCTTATCCGGTGGGGAGACCCAGTACTTC. It is translated as CASSLSGGETQYF. Based on the CDR3 plus reference TRBV7-9 and TRBJ2-5, the full variable domain is DTGVSQNPRHKITKRGQNVTFRCDPISEHNRLYWYRQTLGQGPEFLTYFQNEAQLEKSRLLSDRFSAERPKGSFSTLEIQRTEQGDSAMYLCASSLSGGETQYFGPGTRLLVL.

The chain carries TRBV11-2 and TRBJ2-5, with unresolved D. CDR3 length: 13 amino acids. In germline, CDR1 is SGHAT, CDR2 FQNNGV. Trimming left V 5 bases short and J 5 bases short, with 12 bases between. The CDR3 region is CASSLVLGETQYF. The CDR3 coding sequence is TGTGCCAGCAGCCTAGTTCTGGGGGAGACCCAGTACTTC.

This chain connects TRBV7-9 to TRBJ2-3; possibly TRBD2 for D (6 bases). The V end lost 5 bases, the J end lost 2 bases, and 20 bases lay between the germline ends. The CDR3 totals 17 residues. The germline CDR1 and CDR2 sequences are SEHNR and FQNEAQ (reference sequence). The CDR3: CASSVGGEAYLTDTQYF. CDR3 nucleotides: TGTGCCAGCAGCGTAGGCGGGGAAGCATATCTCACAGATACGCAGTATTTT.